The 20 T cell receptor beta chains reported below all come from one sample, sequenced in a study of CD8 T cells in ankylosing spondylitis. Study-wide findings and caveats: Among TCR beta sequences, a motif of eight highly homologous variants appeared characteristic of ankylosing spondylitis blood.

These receptors' antigens are unknown. TCRdb re-derived calls from the 5' RACE reads in MiXCR, one entry per CDR3 protein. Here the sample spans about 460,000 distinct CDR3 sequences, approximately 5% being singletons. Sequencing input: blood, either unsorted or a sorted T cell fraction (not recorded which). These receptors were obtained from a male donor with ankylosing spondylitis.

This clonotype was observed at least ten times. The chain recombines TRBV6-1 with TRBJ2-2; the D gene could be TRBD1 or TRBD2 (5 bases each). Germline V CDR1 and CDR2: MNHNS, SASEGT. The CDR3 loop spans 15 amino acids. V was shortened by 3 bases and J by 2 bases, with 10 bases between the two germline ends. In DNA, the CDR3 is TGTGCCAGCAGTGATGTGGGGGTAAACACCGGGGAGCTGTTTTTT. Translating gives CASSDVGVNTGELFF.

The chain is built from TRBV6-5 and TRBJ2-2; D is tentatively TRBD1 or TRBD2 (5 bases each). Trimming took off 2 bases at V and 7 bases at J, with 8 bases between the two ends. Germline CDR1 MNHEY, CDR2 SVGAGI. There are 13 residues in the CDR3. The CDR3 nucleotides read TGTGCCAGCAGTTACATGGGGGTCGGGGAGCTGTTTTTT. Translated, it gives CASSYMGVGELFF.

Ten or more counts support this clonotype. The chain links TRBV7-9 to TRBJ2-7; TRBD2 is a possible D gene (7 bases). The CDR3 totals 16 residues. Trimming took off 5 bases at V and 3 bases at J, with 20 bases between the two ends. Germline assignment: CDR1 SEHNR and CDR2 FQNEAQ (reference sequence). The CDR3 here is CASSPGGGARVYEQYF. The CDR3 coding sequence is TGTGCCAGCAGCCCCGGTGGGGGGGCGCGGGTCTACGAGCAGTACTTC.

This clonotype showed up many times. V usage is TRBV20-1 and J usage is TRBJ2-7; D assignment may be TRBD1 or TRBD2 (5 bases each). The CDR3 spans 14 residues. The germline gives CDR1 DFQATT, CDR2 SNEGSKA (reference sequence). Trimming shortened V by 3 bases and J by 0 bases, and 12 bases separated the two germline ends. CDR3 protein: CSASRDANSYEQYF. CDR3 coding DNA: TGCAGTGCTAGTAGGGACGCAAACTCCTACGAGCAGTACTTC.

This clonotype has ten or more counts. The rearrangement joins TRBV27 to TRBJ1-5, with D possibly being TRBD1 (5 bases). Looked up from germline, CDR1 is MNHEY and CDR2 is SMNVEV (reference sequence). The CDR3 extends over 15 amino acids. V was cut by 2 bases and J by 0 bases, with 8 bases left in between. The CDR3 coding sequence is TGTGCCAGCAGTTTAATGGGGGGTAGCAATCAGCCCCAGCATTTT. Its translation is CASSLMGGSNQPQHF.

This clonotype was recorded many times. This rearrangement joins TRBV7-9 to TRBJ1-2; D unresolved. V was clipped by 0 bases and J by 8 bases, with 10 bases between them. This CDR3 is built from 13 residues. Germline loops: CDR1 SEHNR, CDR2 FQNEAQ (reference sequence). The CDR3 region is CASSLALDRGYTF. The CDR3 nucleotides are TGTGCCAGCAGCTTAGCGCTGGATAGAGGCTACACCTTC. Complete variable domain (other parts from reference TRBV7-9 and TRBJ1-2): DTGVSQNPRHKITKRGQNVTFRCDPISEHNRLYWYRQTLGQGPEFLTYFQNEAQLEKSRLLSDRFSAERPKGSFSTLEIQRTEQGDSAMYLCASSLALDRGYTFGSGTRLTVV.

Ten or more counts support this clonotype. This rearrangement joins TRBV6-1 to TRBJ2-7; 9 nucleotides match TRBD1. The CDR3 is made up of 13 amino acids. Germline CDR1 MNHNS, CDR2 SASEGT. The V gene end was trimmed by 5 bases and the J gene end by 7 bases; junction bases not matched to a gene: 6. The CDR3 region has the DNA TGTGCCAGCAGTACCGGGACAGGGATTGAGCAGTACTTC. This sequence encodes CASSTGTGIEQYF.

This clonotype was detected ten times or more. The V call is TRBV5-1, the J call TRBJ2-2; 10 positions agree with TRBD2. V lost 4 bases and J lost 4; bases outside the gene matches: 7. The CDR3 extends over 16 amino acids. Looked up from germline, CDR1 is SGHRS and CDR2 is YFSETQ. The CDR3 here is CASSPIAGGVTGELFF. The CDR3 DNA is TGCGCCAGCAGCCCAATAGCGGGGGGAGTCACCGGGGAGCTGTTTTTT.

This clonotype has at least ten counts. V and J are TRBV20-1 and TRBJ2-1; the match to TRBD2 covers 9 bases. The CDR3 runs to 17 residues. The germline CDR1 and CDR2 sequences are DFQATT and SNEGSKA (reference sequence). The V segment lost 7 bases and the J segment 3 bases; nucleotides outside the gene matches: 16. CDR3 in DNA: TGCAGTGTCAAGGGGCGTAGGCTAGCGGGATTCTACAATGAGCAGTTCTTC. It codes for CSVKGRRLAGFYNEQFF.

This clonotype is categorized as medium-sized. This rearrangement joins TRBV4-1 to TRBJ2-7, with a weak D call TRBD1 (5 bases). The CDR3 covers 13 residues. V was trimmed by 1 base and J by 2 bases, leaving 6 bases between them. Germline V gene lookup returns CDR1 MGHRA and CDR2 YSYEKL. This CDR3 reads CASSQVRAYEQYF. CDR3 nucleotide sequence: TGCGCCAGCAGCCAAGTCAGGGCCTACGAGCAGTACTTC.

This clonotype was detected a few times. The chain employs TRBV12-3 or TRBV12-4 and TRBJ1-5, with D maybe TRBD1 (5 bases). The CDR3 length is 14 residues. V was cut by 2 bases and J by 4 bases, with 9 bases left in between. CDR3 sequence: CASSLSRDNQPQHF. As DNA, the CDR3 is TGTGCCAGCAGTTTAAGCAGGGATAATCAGCCCCAGCATTTT.

Many counts were recorded for this clonotype. V gene TRBV5-1 combines with J gene TRBJ2-2; D possibly corresponds to TRBD2 (5 bases). The CDR3 spans 16 residues. Per germline, CDR1 SGHRS and CDR2 YFSETQ. V dropped 0 bases and J dropped 5 bases, with 14 bases sitting between them. This CDR3 is CASSLGVGGSTGELFF. CDR3 sequence (DNA): TGCGCCAGCAGCTTGGGGGTTGGAGGAAGTACCGGGGAGCTGTTTTTT.

This clonotype has at least ten counts. V gene TRBV18 combines with J gene TRBJ2-5; D is possibly TRBD2 (5 bases). CDR1 KGHSH and CDR2 LQKENI come from the germline V gene. The CDR3 sequence is 12 residues long. V lost 4 bases to trimming and J lost 5 bases, with 8 bases between them. CDR3 sequence reads: CASSRERETQYF. CDR3 bases: TGTGCCAGCTCACGGGAGAGGGAGACCCAGTACTTC.

The table lists this clonotype with many counts. J is TRBJ2-7 and V is TRBV20-1; D unresolved. The CDR3 is 13 residues long. Germline loops: CDR1 DFQATT, CDR2 SNEGSKA (reference sequence). Trimming removed 5 bases at V and 2 bases at J, with 13 bases between. CDR3 protein: CSAVGRTTYEQYF. In nucleotides, the CDR3 is TGCAGTGCTGTGGGCAGAACGACCTACGAGCAGTACTTC.

In its sample, this clonotype was seen many times. The V call is TRBV5-1, the J call TRBJ2-1; 7 nucleotides align to TRBD2. The CDR3 has 13 residues. V shed 4 bases and J 12 bases; nucleotides not matched to a gene: 10. Germline V gene sequence: CDR1 SGHRS, CDR2 YFSETQ. The CDR3 DNA sequence: TGCGCCAGCAGCCCCGTGGGGGACTACGCGCAGTTCTTC. It encodes CASSPVGDYAQFF.

Ten or more counts support this clonotype. This chain links TRBV13 with TRBJ1-5, with D hard to call. Germline V gene lookup returns CDR1 PRHDT and CDR2 FYEKMQ (reference sequence). Trimming took 5 bases from V and 7 from J, leaving 15 bases between them. The CDR3 spans 14 residues. As DNA, the CDR3 is TGTGCCAGCAGCCAAGGTCGGAGGGAACAGCCCCAGCATTTT. It specifies CASSQGRREQPQHF.

This clonotype was seen repeatedly, ten times or more. The J gene is TRBJ2-1, the V gene TRBV12-3 or TRBV12-4, with 8 bases lining up with TRBD2. V was clipped by 5 bases and J by 7 bases; unmatched bases: 13. The length of the CDR3 is 16 residues. The CDR3 here is CASSPLIGRVRNEQFF. CDR3 nucleotides: TGTGCCAGCAGTCCCCTGATCGGGAGGGTTAGAAATGAGCAGTTCTTC.

This clonotype was seen many times. The genes are TRBV5-1 and TRBJ2-6; D unclear. Trimming took 5 bases from V and 0 from J, leaving 9 bases between them. This CDR3 is 15 amino acids long. Germline assignment: CDR1 SGHRS and CDR2 YFSETQ. The CDR3, as DNA: TGCGCCAGCAGAAGAGACCTCTCTGGGGCCAACGTCCTGACTTTC. It specifies CASRRDLSGANVLTF.

This clonotype has a count of ten or more. V and J are TRBV7-9 and TRBJ2-7, with 8 bases identical to TRBD2. Germline V lookup: CDR1 SEHNR, CDR2 FQNEAQ (reference sequence). The CDR3 runs to 15 residues. Germline trimming cut 1 base from V and 3 bases from J; bases unmatched to any gene: 5. This chain's CDR3 is CASSLGSGGVYEQYF. As DNA, the CDR3 is TGTGCCAGCAGCTTAGGAAGCGGGGGCGTCTACGAGCAGTACTTC. The whole variable domain, filled in from reference TRBV7-9 and TRBJ2-7, reads DTGVSQNPRHKITKRGQNVTFRCDPISEHNRLYWYRQTLGQGPEFLTYFQNEAQLEKSRLLSDRFSAERPKGSFSTLEIQRTEQGDSAMYLCASSLGSGGVYEQYFGPGTRLTVT.

This clonotype showed up many times. The chain couples TRBV20-1 to TRBJ1-1; D call uncertain. Germline V gene lookup returns CDR1 DFQATT and CDR2 SNEGSKA (reference sequence). The CDR3 length is 13 residues. The V gene lost 2 bases and the J gene lost 3 bases, with 10 bases spanning the gap. CDR3 in DNA: TGCAGTGCTAGATCGGGCCTTTACACTGAAGCTTTCTTT. Its translation is CSARSGLYTEAFF.